This TCR beta chain stems from a study of blood T cell repertoires in COVID-19. Original processing notes: By means of reference gene primer amplification, nucleated cell counts were estimated. The table came from immunoSEQ multiplex PCR; TCRdb's copy has only in-frame clones and leaves some out. That table is the source of V, J and clone size, and D and trimming were worked out from the DNA. The profile shows roughly 180,000 clones, 70% to 80% of them singletons. A few counts support this clone. The same CDR3 also results from other DNA sequences found in this sample. Per the germline V gene, CDR1 is LNHDA and CDR2 is SQIVND (reference sequence). The V gene end was trimmed by 3 bases and the J gene end by 4 bases; junction bases not matched to a gene: 2. The CDR3 length is 14 residues.

The source of this sequence is a woman aged 45-60 years with active or convalescent COVID-19. Material: peripheral blood. The J gene is TRBJ1-3, the V gene TRBV19; TRBD1 matches 8 bases. CDR3 amino acids: CASSMTGAGNTIYF. The CDR3 DNA follows: TGTGCCAGTAGTATGACAGGGGCCGGAAACACCATATATTTT.